The 20 T cell receptor beta chains presented below share a single source sample, sequenced in a study of cytomegalovirus exposure and HLA in healthy donors. Use of 60 Vbeta and 13 Jbeta primers characterized the PCR. Measured with immunoSEQ multiplex PCR; TCRdb has only the in-frame clones, and not every one. The repertoire holds approximately 200,000 clones, roughly 85% seen once, with about 4.6% in the top ten. Sequenced input: PBMCs. These receptors were taken from a woman aged 25 to 39 in good health and CMV-seropositive.

This sequence joins TRBV21-1 and TRBJ2-1; TRBD2 reflects the table's D call only, with no check against the DNA. TRBV21-1 is flagged as a pseudogene. The CDR3 runs to 14 residues. CDR3 DNA sequence: TGTGCCAGCACCAACCCGTTTATCGGGTATGGGCAGTTCTTC. It encodes CASTNPFIGYGQFF.

This clone was seen once. The chain couples TRBV4-1 to TRBJ1-6; TRBD1 matches at 10 bases. The junction had 5 bases not matched to a gene; V was cut back by 3 bases and J by 15 bases. CDR1 and CDR2 (germline): MGHRA, YSYEKL. The CDR3 runs to 13 residues. The CDR3 region has the DNA TGCGCCAGCAGCCAGCCTTGGGACAGGGGCCTCCACTTT. Translation: CASSQPWDRGLHF.

The genes are TRBV10-3 and TRBJ1-2; 10 nucleotides agree with TRBD1. Looked up from germline, CDR1 is ENHRY and CDR2 is SYGVKD. The J segment lost 7 bases and the V segment lost 5 bases, leaving 4 bases of the junction unmatched. This CDR3 is 13 amino acids long. CDR3 region: CAISPDRGPGYTF. The CDR3 bases are TGTGCCATCAGTCCTGACAGGGGGCCTGGCTACACCTTC.

The J gene is TRBJ1-1, the V gene TRBV29-1; 9 bases line up with TRBD1. The germline V gene encodes CDR1 SQVTM and CDR2 ANQGSEA. Unmatched junction bases numbered 8, after V lost 4 bases and J lost 8 bases. The CDR3 consists of 13 residues. CDR3 coding DNA: TGCAGCGTTGTACCGGACAGGGGAAGGGAAGCTTTCTTT. The encoded protein is CSVVPDRGREAFF.

Regarding this clone: At one boundary the junction diverges from the germline segment, which might be a read error. The J gene is TRBJ1-5, the V gene TRBV7-2; D possibly corresponds to TRBD1 (5 bases). Germline V lookup: CDR1 SGHTA, CDR2 FQGNSA. This CDR3 comprises 15 residues. CDR3 sequence: CASSLAGTLDQPQHF. As DNA, the CDR3 is TGTGCCAGCAGCCTAGCCGGGACTTTGGATCAGCCCCAGCATTTT.

V and J are TRBV28 and TRBJ1-5; D possibly corresponds to TRBD1 (6 bases). Germline V gene data show CDR1 as MDHEN and CDR2 as SYDVKM. The CDR3 consists of 14 residues. With 6 bases removed from V and 11 bases from J, the gap between germline ends came to 20 bases. Here the CDR3 DNA reads TGTGCCAGCAGACCACAGGGTAGCCCGGTGGCCCAGCATTTT. It is translated as CASRPQGSPVAQHF.

The chain links TRBV9 to TRBJ2-3, with 7 bases aligning to TRBD1. This CDR3 has 15 amino acids. Germline values: CDR1 SGDLS, CDR2 YYNGEE. V lost 3 bases and J lost 2; bases outside the gene matches: 6. The CDR3 region has the DNA TGTGCCAGCAGCGCGGGACAGTTCATCACAGATACGCAGTATTTT. This codes for CASSAGQFITDTQYF. The full variable domain, with the rest looked up from reference TRBV9 and TRBJ2-3, is DSGVTQTPKHLITATGQRVTLRCSPRSGDLSVYWYQQSLDQGLQFLIQYYNGEERAKGNILERFSAQQFPDLHSELNLSSLELGDSALYFCASSAGQFITDTQYFGPGTRLTVL.

This clone appeared once. The J gene is TRBJ2-2, the V gene TRBV30, with D maybe TRBD2 (6 bases). This CDR3 comprises 15 residues. Germline CDR1 reads GTSNPN; CDR2 reads SVGIG (reference sequence). Trimming removed 0 bases at V and 7 bases at J, with 15 bases between. The CDR3 sequence: CAWSVGGSVIGELFF. The CDR3 DNA is TGTGCCTGGAGTGTCGGAGGGAGTGTGATCGGGGAGCTGTTTTTT.

This clone was recorded a few times. This chain joins TRBV7-2 and TRBJ2-5; D unresolved. Trimming cost V 1 base and J 1 base, with 10 bases left between them. This CDR3 is built from 15 residues. Germline loops: CDR1 SGHTA, CDR2 FQGNSA. The CDR3 sequence is CASSLVGQSQETQYF. CDR3 DNA sequence: TGTGCCAGCAGCTTAGTGGGCCAGTCCCAAGAGACCCAGTACTTC.

This clone was detected only once. The chain has TRBV5-4 and TRBJ2-2; 7 bases align to TRBD1. With 6 bases clipped from V and 9 bases from J, the junction kept 14 bases outside the gene matches. Germline V gene data show CDR1 as SGHNT and CDR2 as YYREEE (reference sequence). The CDR3 runs 15 residues. Here the CDR3 DNA reads TGTGCCAGCACCCGCCAAGGGGGCGATTCCAGGGAGCTGTTTTTT. Protein product: CASTRQGGDSRELFF.

The rearrangement joins TRBV19 to TRBJ1-2, with TRBD1 identical over 8 bases. Germline CDR1 LNHDA, CDR2 SQIVND (reference sequence). The CDR3 runs 16 residues. V lost 5 bases, J lost 1 base, and 9 bases stayed unmatched. The CDR3 reads CASSPIGQGINYGYTF. The CDR3 DNA reads as TGTGCCAGTAGTCCCATCGGACAGGGAATTAACTATGGCTACACCTTC.

V is TRBV5-6 and J is TRBJ2-3; 8 nucleotides align to TRBD2. This CDR3 region has 16 residues. V lost 5 bases and J lost 3; bases outside the gene matches: 11. The germline CDR1 and CDR2 sequences are SGHDT and YYEEEE. The CDR3: CASSMEGLAGTDTQYF. CDR3 in DNA: TGTGCCAGCAGTATGGAGGGGCTAGCGGGTACAGATACGCAGTATTTT.

V gene TRBV19 combines with J gene TRBJ2-7; TRBD2 matches at 9 bases. This CDR3 spans 15 amino acids. Unmatched junction bases numbered 5, after V lost 5 bases and J lost 0 bases. Germline V gene data show CDR1 as LNHDA and CDR2 as SQIVND (reference sequence). The CDR3 loop is CASSDEREASYEQYF. The CDR3 DNA is TGTGCCAGTAGTGACGAGCGGGAGGCCTCCTACGAGCAGTACTTC.

The chain combines TRBV9 with TRBJ2-1; 7 nucleotides line up with TRBD2. Germline-derived CDR1 and CDR2 are SGDLS and YYNGEE. The V and J ends lost 0 bases and 1 base, in that order; junction bases with no gene match: 4. This CDR3 spans 16 amino acids. The CDR3 DNA is TGTGCCAGCAGCGTAGGGGACTACAGATCCTACAATGAGCAGTTCTTC. Amino acid sequence: CASSVGDYRSYNEQFF. Based on the CDR3 plus reference TRBV9 and TRBJ2-1, the full variable domain is DSGVTQTPKHLITATGQRVTLRCSPRSGDLSVYWYQQSLDQGLQFLIQYYNGEERAKGNILERFSAQQFPDLHSELNLSSLELGDSALYFCASSVGDYRSYNEQFFGPGTRLTVL.

The chain uses TRBV10-3 and TRBJ2-7; 8 nucleotides match TRBD1. The CDR3 runs to 13 residues. V shed 6 bases, J shed 5 bases, and the junction held 6 bases outside the gene matches. Germline CDR1 reads ENHRY; CDR2 reads SYGVKD. CDR3 bases: TGTGCCATCAGAGACAGGGGTACAAACGAGCAGTACTTC. Translating gives CAIRDRGTNEQYF.

J is TRBJ1-1 and V is TRBV5-4; TRBD1 might be the D (5 bases). Trimming removed 5 bases from V and 1 base from J, with 9 bases in between. The CDR3 is 13 residues long. The germline CDR1 and CDR2 sequences are SGHNT and YYREEE (reference sequence). As DNA, the CDR3 is TGTGCCAGCAGTCAGGGTTGGAACACTGAAGCTTTCTTT. It yields the protein CASSQGWNTEAFF. The full variable domain, with the rest looked up from reference TRBV5-4 and TRBJ1-1, is ETGVTQSPTHLIKTRGQQVTLRCSSQSGHNTVSWYQQALGQGPQFIFQYYREEENGRGNFPPRFSGLQFPNYSSELNVNALELDDSALYLCASSQGWNTEAFFGQGTRLTVV.

The chain links TRBV7-9 to TRBJ2-1, with 8 positions matching TRBD2. CDR3 length: 16 residues. Germline loops: CDR1 SEHNR, CDR2 FQNEAQ (reference sequence). After removal of 2 bases from V and 8 bases from J, the junction contained 11 bases not matched to a gene. In DNA form, the CDR3 reads TGTGCCAGCAGCTTACGGGGGGGAGGGCCGTCGGATGAGCAGTTCTTC. This encodes CASSLRGGGPSDEQFF.

The chain carries TRBV7-9 and TRBJ2-6, with a possible D match to TRBD2 (5 bases). The CDR3 sequence is 16 residues long. CDR1 is SEHNR, CDR2 FQNEAQ, per germline (reference sequence). V lost 5 bases, J lost 0 bases, and 11 bases lay in between. CDR3 in DNA: TGTGCCAGCAGCCAGATGGGGAGCTCTGGGGCCAACGTCCTGACTTTC. Its protein product is CASSQMGSSGANVLTF. Complete variable domain (other parts from reference TRBV7-9 and TRBJ2-6): DTGVSQNPRHKITKRGQNVTFRCDPISEHNRLYWYRQTLGQGPEFLTYFQNEAQLEKSRLLSDRFSAERPKGSFSTLEIQRTEQGDSAMYLCASSQMGSSGANVLTFGAGSRLTVL.

The J gene is TRBJ2-7, the V gene TRBV10-3; 10 nucleotides agree with TRBD1. The length of the CDR3 is 17 residues. Losses at the gene ends were 6 bases for V and 7 bases for J; bases not matched to a gene: 18. Germline loops: CDR1 ENHRY, CDR2 SYGVKD. CDR3: CAIRGGTGDPGFREQYF. CDR3 coding DNA: TGTGCCATCAGGGGCGGGACAGGGGACCCGGGATTTAGGGAGCAGTACTTC.

The genes are TRBV4-2 and TRBJ1-2, with 8 bases aligning to TRBD1. CDR3 length equals 14 residues. The junction had 5 bases not matched to a gene; V was cut back by 0 bases and J by 8 bases. Germline V lookup: CDR1 LGHNA, CDR2 YNFKEQ. The CDR3 loop is CASSQERQGRGYTF. The CDR3 nucleotides read TGTGCCAGCAGCCAAGAGAGACAGGGGCGAGGCTACACCTTC.